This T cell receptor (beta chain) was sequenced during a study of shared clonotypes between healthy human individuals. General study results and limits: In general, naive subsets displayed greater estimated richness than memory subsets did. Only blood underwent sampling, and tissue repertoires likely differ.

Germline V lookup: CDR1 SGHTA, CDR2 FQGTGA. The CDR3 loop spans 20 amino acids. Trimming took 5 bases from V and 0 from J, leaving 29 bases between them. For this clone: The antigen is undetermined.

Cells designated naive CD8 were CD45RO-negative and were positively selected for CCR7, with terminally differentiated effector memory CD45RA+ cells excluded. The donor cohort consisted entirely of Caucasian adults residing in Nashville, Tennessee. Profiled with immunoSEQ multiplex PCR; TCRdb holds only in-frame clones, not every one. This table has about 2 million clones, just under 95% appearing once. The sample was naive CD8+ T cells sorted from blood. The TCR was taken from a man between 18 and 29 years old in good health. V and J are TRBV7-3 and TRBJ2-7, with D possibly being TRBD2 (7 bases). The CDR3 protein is CASSPMPGGPGILSSYEQYF. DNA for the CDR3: TGTGCCAGCAGCCCCATGCCGGGGGGCCCGGGAATATTAAGCTCCTACGAGCAGTACTTC.